A single T cell receptor (beta chain) is shown here with its context. Its antigen target is currently unknown. Within one base of it there is no much larger clone, and no base qualities were kept. CDR1 and CDR2 are read off the germline V gene as SGHRS and YFSETQ. From its cysteine to its phenylalanine, the CDR3 spans 15 amino acids. Of all the DNA, just the CDR3 is kept, 45 bases in frame from base 1. At the junction V is shortened by 5 bases and J by 2 bases, with 15 bases in between. TCRbeta CDR3 regions were amplified from genomic DNA using the immunoSEQ Assay, a bias-controlled multiplex PCR. Per the original workflow: Within the assay, amplification of reference gene primers was used to estimate how many nucleated cells each sample contained. To quantify the absolute abundance of each unique TCRbeta CDR3 rearrangement, sequence reads were collapsed and filtered. For each sample, productive Simpson clonality was calculated as the square root of Simpson's diversity index over productive rearrangements. The table comes from immuneACCESS by way of TCRdb, which keeps in-frame sequences with V and J called. Part of the clones is missing from these tables; in studies checked, under half for an unresolved V gene and the rest for unknown reasons. Clonal size and the V and J genes are those of that table, whereas D and trimming came from the DNA. Counted in this sample were 300,000 to 400,000 clones; around 91% of them appeared once. Jointly, the top ten make up over 0.95% of the sample.

This record comes from a study of blood T cell repertoires in COVID-19 (TCRdb year 2020). At the level of the whole study: The collaborator samples originated in the United States, Italy and Spain and spanned the acute and convalescent phases of COVID-19. The material from the prospective study consisted of cDNA or gDNA derived from T cells, B-cell-depleted T cells, or PBMCs. The dataset comprised deeply sampled blood TCRbeta repertoires from subjects exposed to, actively infected with, or recovered from COVID-19. The repertoires were released in a freely available public database meant as a resource for research on the immune response to SARS-CoV-2. Samples came from the ongoing ImmuneRACE study (first 160 participants) plus 1,254 subjects from 6 global collaborators. A de-identified subject ID, COVID-19 status, age in years and sex were almost always included in the sample metadata. HLA class I and class II types, where available, came from metadata supplied by the sample provider rather than from assay-based typing. The paper's findings and limits, for the study overall: The amount of clinical and demographic metadata varied by source and participant and was provided uncurated.

Participants in the prospective study were enrolled through a virtual design, were aged about 18 to 100 years, and lived in some 24 United States geographic areas. In the prospective study, cohorts were assigned on the basis of participant-reported clinical history obtained from a screening survey and a study questionnaire. Recovered participants in ImmuneRACE Cohort 3 were defined by two consecutive negative NP/OP PCR tests, clearance by a healthcare professional, or resolution of symptoms. Each participant in the prospective study had whole blood, serum and a nasopharyngeal or oropharyngeal swab collected by mobile phlebotomists. Additional blood draws and questionnaires over a roughly two-month period could optionally be provided by prospective study participants. Prospective study blood samples were shipped either frozen or at room temperature before DNA extraction.

The clonotype comes from a man younger than 35 who had recovered from COVID-19. Input material: PBMCs or T cells enriched from blood (not recorded which). The chain was built from TRBV5-1 and TRBJ2-3; TRBD1 is possibly the D segment (6 matching bases). The CDR3 sequence is CASSLQGYDTDTQYF. The nucleotide sequence reads as follows: TGCGCCAGCAGTTTACAGGGTTACGACACAGATACGCAGTATTTT. With the rest looked up from the reference TRBV5-1 and TRBJ2-3 genes rather than sequenced, the full variable domain is KAGVTQTPRYLIKTRGQQVTLSCSPISGHRSVSWYQQTPGQGLQFLFEYFSETQRNKGNFPGRFSGRQFSNSRSEMNVSTLELGDSALYLCASSLQGYDTDTQYFGPGTRLTVL.